Given below is one T cell receptor (beta chain) in context. This clone was recorded at least ten times. Its antigen specificity is not known. Base qualities are not at hand, and no much larger clone is one base apart. Other DNA sequences in this specimen translate into the identical CDR3. Collaborating institutions collected whole blood in K2EDTA tubes following their own protocols. For TCRbeta analysis, collaborators shipped samples as frozen whole blood, isolated PBMCs, or DNA extracted from either of those sample types. The sample comes from a study of blood T cell repertoires in COVID-19 (dated by TCRdb to the early 2020s). Looking at the study overall: Collaborator samples came from the United States, Italy and Spain and covered acute and convalescent phases of COVID-19. Where HLA class I and class II types were available, the types were taken from metadata supplied by the sample provider, not from assay-based typing. The repertoires were made available in a free public database intended to serve as a resource for research on the immune response to SARS-CoV-2. Samples came from the ongoing ImmuneRACE study (first 160 participants) plus 1,254 subjects from 6 global collaborators. Subjects who had been exposed to COVID-19, were actively infected with it, or had recovered from it provided the deeply sampled blood TCRbeta repertoires that made up the dataset. Nearly every sample came with metadata listing a de-identified subject ID, COVID-19 status, age in years and sex. The prospective study material was composed of cDNA or gDNA derived from T cells, B-cell-depleted T cells, or PBMCs. Study-wide conclusions, independent of this receptor: Clinical and demographic metadata were provided uncurated, with the amount varying by source and participant.

TCRbeta CDR3 regions were amplified from genomic DNA by means of the immunoSEQ Assay, a bias-controlled multiplex PCR. The original pipeline was this. The number of nucleated cells in each sample was estimated by amplification of reference gene primers within the assay. To quantify the absolute abundance of each unique TCRbeta CDR3 rearrangement, sequence reads were collapsed and filtered. Productive Simpson clonality was computed per sample as the square root of Simpson's diversity index over productive rearrangements. TCRdb retrieved this table from immuneACCESS and kept in-frame rearrangements only. Not all clones are present; in checked studies, unresolved V genes account for under half, and no reason is known for the remainder. The V and J calls and the clone size are those of that table, but D and trimming were determined from the DNA. The sample table contains some 260,000 clones; only one count was recorded for roughly 80% of them. Roughly 4% of the sample is taken by the ten largest.

At the junction V is shortened by 4 bases and J by 7 bases, with 13 bases in between. Inclusive of the bounding cysteine and phenylalanine, the CDR3 is 14 residues long. Left in the record is the CDR3 DNA by itself, 42 bases read in frame from the first base. CDR1 LNHDA and CDR2 SQIVND are derived from the germline V gene (reference sequence). The chain couples TRBV19 to TRBJ1-4; a weak D assignment points to TRBD1 (5 bases agree). The TCR was taken from a woman aged 40-49 years with active or convalescent COVID-19. Sequences were obtained from peripheral blood. The DNA sequence is as follows: TGTGCCAGTAGTACCCCAGGGACTGGTGAAAAACTGTTTTTT. Translated, this gives CASSTPGTGEKLFF. The CDR3 plus the reference TRBV19 and TRBJ1-4 genes for the other parts give the full variable domain: DGGITQSPKYLFRKEGQNVTLSCEQNLNHDAMYWYRQDPGQGLRLIYYSQIVNDFQKGDIAEGYSVSREKKESFPLTVTSAQKNPTAFYLCASSTPGTGEKLFFGSGTQLSVL.